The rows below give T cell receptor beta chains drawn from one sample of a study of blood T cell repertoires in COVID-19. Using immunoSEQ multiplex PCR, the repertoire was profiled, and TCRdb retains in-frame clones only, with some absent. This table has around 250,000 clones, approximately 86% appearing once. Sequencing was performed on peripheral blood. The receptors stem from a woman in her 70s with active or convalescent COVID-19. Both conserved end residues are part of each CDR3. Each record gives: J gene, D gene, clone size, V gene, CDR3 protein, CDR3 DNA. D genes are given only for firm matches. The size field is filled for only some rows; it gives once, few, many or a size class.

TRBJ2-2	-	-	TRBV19	CASSVGMDSSNTGELFF	TGTGCCAGTAGTGTAGGGATGGACAGCTCGAACACCGGGGAGCTGTTTTTT
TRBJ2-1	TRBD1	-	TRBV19	CASSSSGGTYNEQFF	TGTGCCAGTAGTTCTTCAGGGGGTACCTACAATGAGCAGTTCTTC
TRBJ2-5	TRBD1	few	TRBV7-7	CASTNMGQKGTQYF	TGTGCCAGCACCAACATGGGACAGAAGGGGACCCAGTACTTC
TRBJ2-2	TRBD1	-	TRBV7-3	CASSVGQGNTGELFF	TGTGCCAGCAGCGTAGGACAGGGGAACACCGGGGAGCTGTTTTTT
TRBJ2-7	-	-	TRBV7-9	CASSLATGPSEQYF	TGTGCCAGCAGCTTAGCTACAGGGCCCTCCGAGCAGTACTTC
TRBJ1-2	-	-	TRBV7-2	CASSLLTLGAGYGYTF	TGTGCCAGCAGCCTTTTAACGTTGGGGGCGGGCTATGGCTACACCTTC
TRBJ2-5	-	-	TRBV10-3	CAISARLGEETQYF	TGTGCCATCAGTGCCCGGTTAGGGGAAGAGACCCAGTACTTC
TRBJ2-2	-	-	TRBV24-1	CATSVGPPGELFF	TGTGCCACCAGTGTTGGGCCACCCGGGGAGCTGTTTTTT
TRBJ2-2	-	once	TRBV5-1	CASSLGGGPNTGELFF	TGCGCCAGCAGCTTGGGAGGCGGGCCTAACACCGGGGAGCTGTTTTTT
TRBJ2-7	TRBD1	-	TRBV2	CASREDRGLHYEQYF	TGTGCCAGCAGGGAGGACAGGGGGCTTCACTACGAGCAGTACTTC
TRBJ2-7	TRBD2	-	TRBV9	CASSALAGGDEQYF	TGTGCCAGCAGCGCACTAGCGGGGGGTGACGAGCAGTACTTC